This record concerns one TCR beta chain sequence. Here immunoSEQ multiplex PCR was the method, and the copy in TCRdb shows in-frame clones only, minus some. The sample holds about 500,000 clones; roughly 74% are singletons and the top ten take 0.013%. These data belong to a study of shared T cell receptors in the human thymus. This CDR3 is 15 amino acids long. V was cut by 2 bases and J by 2 bases, with 11 bases left in between. Per the germline V gene, CDR1 is SGHAT and CDR2 is FQNNGV. These same data were also listed under a study on human thymus T cells. As that study records: Thymic and blood repertoires appeared to display a bias in their usage of V and J genes. Thymic repertoires overlap heavily among unrelated individuals, related research has reported.

Material: thymocytes. The TCR originated in a boy in the first two years of life with a congenital heart defect. The chain recombines TRBV11-2 with TRBJ2-3; TRBD2 is a possible D gene (7 bases). In DNA, the CDR3 is TGTGCCAGCAGCTTATGGGGGGGCCCCACAGATACGCAGTATTTT. As protein: CASSLWGGPTDTQYF.